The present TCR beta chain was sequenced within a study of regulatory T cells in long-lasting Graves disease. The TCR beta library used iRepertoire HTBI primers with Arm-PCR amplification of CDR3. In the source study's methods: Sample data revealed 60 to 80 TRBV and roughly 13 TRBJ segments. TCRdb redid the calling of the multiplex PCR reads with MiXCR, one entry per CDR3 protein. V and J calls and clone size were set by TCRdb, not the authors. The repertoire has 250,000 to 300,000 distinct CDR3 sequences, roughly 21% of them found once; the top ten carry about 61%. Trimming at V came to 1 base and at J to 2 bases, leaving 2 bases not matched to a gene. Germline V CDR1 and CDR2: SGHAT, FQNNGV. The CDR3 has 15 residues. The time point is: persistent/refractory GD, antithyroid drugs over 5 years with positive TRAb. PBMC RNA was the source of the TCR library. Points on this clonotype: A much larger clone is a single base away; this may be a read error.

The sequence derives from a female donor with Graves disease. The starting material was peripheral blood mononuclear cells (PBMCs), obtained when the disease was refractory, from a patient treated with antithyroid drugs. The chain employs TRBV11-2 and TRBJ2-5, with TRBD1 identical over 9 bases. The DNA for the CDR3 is TGTGCCAGCAGCTTAGGGGACAGGGCACAAGAGACCCAGTACTTC. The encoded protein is CASSLGDRAQETQYF.